Following are 27 T cell receptor beta chains from one sample sequenced in a study of shared clonotypes between healthy human individuals. This table comes from immunoSEQ multiplex PCR, and its TCRdb copy is limited to in-frame clones, with some not included. There are 550,000 to 650,000 clones in the sample; around 96% occur only once, and approximately 0.12% lies in the top ten. Selected positively for CCR7 and CD45RO-negative, naive CD8 cells excluded terminally differentiated effector memory CD45RA+ cells. Source material: naive CD8+ T cells sorted from blood. Every receptor here comes from a woman aged 25-40 years in good health.

This chain joins TRBV27 and TRBJ2-3, with D tentatively TRBD2 (6 bases). The V gene's germline CDR1 is MNHEY and CDR2 SMNVEV (reference sequence). V dropped 6 bases and J dropped 2 bases, with 15 bases sitting between them. The length of the CDR3 is 15 residues. The CDR3 DNA reads as TGTGCCAGCAGGGGATGGGCGGGGAACACAGATACGCAGTATTTT. Residues: CASRGWAGNTDTQYF.

The chain has TRBV28 and TRBJ1-4; D perhaps matches TRBD1 (6 bases). The CDR3 consists of 15 residues. Germline CDR1 reads MDHEN; CDR2 reads SYDVKM. V was cut by 7 bases and J by 8 bases, with 20 bases left in between. The CDR3 DNA reads as TGTGCCAGCACCCTTCTCAGCCTCCAGGGGGAAAAACTGTTTTTT. Protein: CASTLLSLQGEKLFF.

The gene calls are TRBV29-1 and TRBJ1-2; possibly TRBD1 for D (5 bases). This CDR3 has 14 amino acids. Germline loops: CDR1 SQVTM, CDR2 ANQGSEA. Trimming removed 7 bases at V and 4 bases at J, with 19 bases between. CDR3 DNA sequence: TGCAGCGCCTTAACTTCGACAGTCCCCTATGGCTACACCTTC. It specifies CSALTSTVPYGYTF.

This chain uses TRBV7-8 with TRBJ1-5; D not resolved. The CDR3 is made up of 15 amino acids. The V gene lost 1 base and the J gene lost 2 bases, with 9 bases spanning the gap. CDR1 SGHVS and CDR2 FQNEAQ come from the germline V gene. CDR3: CASSLGPTGNQPQHF. The DNA of the CDR3 is TGTGCCAGCAGCTTAGGGCCGACGGGCAATCAGCCCCAGCATTTT.

CDR3 loop: CSVENENEQFF. DNA of the CDR3: TGCAGCGTTGAAAACGAGAATGAGCAGTTCTTC. The rearrangement joins TRBV29-1 to TRBJ2-1; D not certain. The CDR3 has 11 residues. V was pared by 2 bases and J by 7 bases, with 6 bases between. Germline V gene data show CDR1 as SQVTM and CDR2 as ANQGSEA.

The chain joins TRBV19 to TRBJ1-2; unclear D gene. The CDR3 loop spans 13 amino acids. V was trimmed by 3 bases and J by 4 bases, leaving 9 bases between them. Germline CDR1 and CDR2: LNHDA and SQIVND (reference sequence). CDR3 DNA: TGTGCCAGTAGTATCTCAGACTCCTATGGCTACACCTTC. Protein product: CASSISDSYGYTF.

The J gene is TRBJ2-1, the V gene TRBV7-6; 11 nucleotides agree with TRBD2. The CDR3 is 21 residues long. The trim removed 3 bases at V and 1 base at J, leaving 17 bases unmatched. Germline V CDR1 and CDR2: SGHVS, FNYEAQ. CDR3 residues: CASSFGLGTSRLAGSYNEQFF. The DNA of the CDR3 is TGTGCCAGCAGCTTCGGCCTGGGGACATCCAGACTAGCGGGATCCTACAATGAGCAGTTCTTC.

This sequence joins TRBV7-8 and TRBJ1-5, with 10 bases lining up with TRBD1. The CDR3 runs 16 residues. Germline-derived CDR1 and CDR2 are SGHVS and FQNEAQ. Germline trimming cut 5 bases from V and 6 bases from J; bases unmatched to any gene: 10. The CDR3 is CASSERTGGSIQPQHF. The CDR3 nucleotides read TGTGCCAGCAGCGAGAGGACAGGGGGAAGTATTCAGCCCCAGCATTTT.

In regard to this clone: This sample also contains other DNA sequences that code for the same CDR3. V and J are TRBV28 and TRBJ2-3; D is possibly TRBD2 (6 bases). V shed 5 bases and J shed 6 bases, with 6 bases lying between them. CDR3 length equals 11 residues. Looked up from germline, CDR1 is MDHEN and CDR2 is SYDVKM. This CDR3 reads CASSRGDTQYF. CDR3 nucleotides: TGTGCCAGCAGTCGGGGGGATACGCAGTATTTT.

V usage is TRBV29-1 and J usage is TRBJ2-5, with D perhaps TRBD2 (7 bases). The germline V gene encodes CDR1 SQVTM and CDR2 ANQGSEA. V lost 0 bases and J 9 bases, leaving 20 bases between the germline ends. There are 15 residues in the CDR3. CDR3 residues: CSVEDQLAEGEAQYF. The CDR3 nucleotides are TGCAGCGTTGAAGATCAGCTAGCGGAGGGGGAGGCCCAGTACTTC.

The chain uses TRBV6-1 and TRBJ2-7; D uncertain. Germline V lookup: CDR1 MNHNS, CDR2 SASEGT. V gave up 0 bases and J gave up 4 bases, with 7 bases separating them. This CDR3 contains 13 residues. The chain's CDR3 is CASSEAVGYEQYF. The CDR3 coding sequence is TGTGCCAGCAGTGAAGCCGTCGGTTACGAGCAGTACTTC.

The chain links TRBV5-6 to TRBJ2-7; unclear D gene. The CDR3 has 13 amino acids. The V end was cut by 0 bases, the J end by 4 bases, with 8 bases between. Germline loops: CDR1 SGHDT, CDR2 YYEEEE. The CDR3 loop is CASSLGVGYEQYF. For the CDR3, the DNA is TGTGCCAGCAGCTTGGGGGTAGGTTACGAGCAGTACTTC.

The V gene is TRBV27, the J gene TRBJ2-7; possibly TRBD1 for D (6 bases). Trimming took off 5 bases at V and 2 bases at J, with 13 bases between the two ends. This CDR3 is built from 14 residues. Germline V CDR1 and CDR2: MNHEY, SMNVEV (reference sequence). DNA of the CDR3: TGTGCCAGCAGTCACCGGGACAAACCCTACGAGCAGTACTTC. Encoded protein: CASSHRDKPYEQYF.

J is TRBJ2-4 and V is TRBV7-6; 14 bases align to TRBD2. V lost 5 bases and J lost 7; bases outside the gene matches: 10. Germline V gene data show CDR1 as SGHVS and CDR2 as FNYEAQ. CDR3 length: 17 residues. The CDR3 bases are TGTGCCAGCAGCCCCAGCGGGACTAGCGGGAGCGGGAACATTCAGTACTTC. Protein: CASSPSGTSGSGNIQYF.

This clone occurred once. Other DNA sequences in this specimen translate into the identical CDR3. J is TRBJ2-7 and V is TRBV2; D possibly corresponds to TRBD2 (5 bases). The CDR3 covers 15 residues. The germline V gene encodes CDR1 SNHLY and CDR2 FYNNEI. Trimming left V 1 base short and J 0 bases short, with 10 bases between. As DNA, the CDR3 is TGTGCCAGCAGTGAAGGGAGGCTGAGCTCCTACGAGCAGTACTTC. Translation gives CASSEGRLSSYEQYF.

The chain uses TRBV7-9 and TRBJ2-2; no clear D gene. In germline, CDR1 is SEHNR, CDR2 FQNEAQ (reference sequence). CDR3 length: 13 amino acids. The V end was cut by 7 bases, the J end by 5 bases, with 11 bases between. The CDR3 coding sequence is TGTGCCAGCACCACTCCTGGGACCGGGGAGCTGTTTTTT. This codes for CASTTPGTGELFF.

The chain has TRBV2 and TRBJ1-3; tentative D call: TRBD1 (5 bases). CDR1 SNHLY and CDR2 FYNNEI come from the germline V gene. The CDR3 has 15 amino acids. The V and J ends lost 4 bases and 0 bases respectively, with 10 bases between them. This CDR3 is CASSGDRSSGNTIYF. As DNA, the CDR3 is TGTGCCAGCAGTGGGGACCGAAGCTCTGGAAACACCATATATTTT.

The chain couples TRBV6-6 to TRBJ2-1, with 7 bases matching TRBD2. The length of the CDR3 is 15 residues. The junction had 7 bases not matched to a gene; V was cut back by 2 bases and J by 6 bases. From germline, CDR1 is MNHNY and CDR2 SVGAGI (reference sequence). CDR3 region: CASSYGRGSINEQFF. CDR3 DNA: TGTGCCAGCAGTTACGGCCGCGGGAGCATCAATGAGCAGTTCTTC.

The chain recombines TRBV7-8 with TRBJ2-7; 11 nucleotides align to TRBD2. Unmatched junction bases numbered 4, after V lost 5 bases and J lost 4 bases. Per germline, CDR1 SGHVS and CDR2 FQNEAQ. CDR3 length equals 14 residues. The CDR3 loop is CASSGGLAAYEQYF. As DNA, the CDR3 is TGTGCCAGCAGCGGGGGACTAGCGGCGTACGAGCAGTACTTC.

This clone was recorded once. The CDR3 DNA reads as TGTGCCAGCAGTTTGGACAGGACCCAGCAGTACTTC. Encoded protein: CASSLDRTQQYF. The rearrangement uses TRBV28 and TRBJ2-7, with 7 positions matching TRBD1. Per germline, CDR1 MDHEN and CDR2 SYDVKM. V shed 3 bases, J shed 8 bases, and the junction held 4 bases outside the gene matches. The CDR3 has 12 residues.

A few counts support this clone. The V and J genes are TRBV5-6 and TRBJ2-7; 7 positions match TRBD2. The V gene end was trimmed by 2 bases and the J gene end by 3 bases; junction bases not matched to a gene: 11. The V gene's germline CDR1 is SGHDT and CDR2 YYEEEE. The CDR3 runs 16 residues. DNA of the CDR3: TGTGCCAGCAGCTTTAGTAGCGGGCTCTCTATCTACGAGCAGTACTTC. It encodes CASSFSSGLSIYEQYF.

V and J are TRBV27 and TRBJ2-1; 10 bases agree with TRBD2. J lost 5 bases, V lost 5 bases, and 18 bases had no gene match. Germline V gene data show CDR1 as MNHEY and CDR2 as SMNVEV (reference sequence). The CDR3 is made up of 19 amino acids. CDR3 DNA sequence: TGTGCCAGCAGTCCCGTACTAGCGGGGTACGTTATGGCCAACAATGAGCAGTTCTTC. It translates to CASSPVLAGYVMANNEQFF.

The rearrangement joins TRBV27 to TRBJ2-1, with TRBD2 matching over 8 bases. The V gene's germline CDR1 is MNHEY and CDR2 SMNVEV (reference sequence). J gave up 7 bases and V 4 bases, and 15 bases lay outside the gene matches. The CDR3 is 17 amino acids. The CDR3 here is CASSSPPSSPGGNEQFF. Written as DNA, the CDR3 is TGTGCCAGCAGTTCCCCCCCTAGCTCCCCGGGGGGGAATGAGCAGTTCTTC.

V usage is TRBV19 and J usage is TRBJ1-5, with D perhaps TRBD1 (5 bases). Germline V gene sequence: CDR1 LNHDA, CDR2 SQIVND (reference sequence). V lost 3 bases, J lost 8 bases, and 17 bases lay in between. The CDR3 consists of 15 residues. Here the CDR3 DNA reads TGTGCCAGTAGTATGGGGGTGGGGGTTGGAGAGCCCCAGCATTTT. As protein: CASSMGVGVGEPQHF.

The rearrangement joins TRBV27 to TRBJ1-2; TRBD1 aligns across 8 bases. This CDR3 comprises 16 residues. Germline V lookup: CDR1 MNHEY, CDR2 SMNVEV (reference sequence). V was pared by 3 bases and J by 4 bases, with 10 bases of the junction left unmatched. The CDR3 sequence is CASSLRGQALRYGYTF. The CDR3 nucleotides read TGTGCCAGCAGTTTGAGGGGACAGGCACTACGCTATGGCTACACCTTC.

This clone was detected once. The V call is TRBV5-6, the J call TRBJ1-2; TRBD1 matches at 8 bases. This CDR3 has 13 residues. Trimming cost V 2 bases and J 9 bases; bases outside gene matches: 6. Germline CDR1 is SGHDT and CDR2 is YYEEEE. CDR3 residues: CASSFGQGVRYTF. In DNA form, the CDR3 reads TGTGCCAGCAGCTTCGGACAGGGAGTTCGCTACACCTTC.

This chain connects TRBV9 to TRBJ2-1, with D unresolved. Trimming removed 0 bases at V and 8 bases at J, with 9 bases between. CDR1 and CDR2 from the germline V gene are SGDLS and YYNGEE. This CDR3 region has 13 residues. CDR3 in amino acids: CASSVDDSHEQFF. For the CDR3, the DNA is TGTGCCAGCAGCGTAGATGATAGTCATGAGCAGTTCTTC.